This is a list of T cell receptor beta chains from one sample in a study of blood T cell repertoires in COVID-19. The repertoire was sequenced with immunoSEQ multiplex PCR; TCRdb's copy has only in-frame clones and lacks some. The table lists about 74,000 clones, about four fifths of them singletons, with approximately 35% in the top ten. Sequencing input: peripheral blood. Every receptor here comes from a man aged 65 to 79 with acute or convalescent COVID-19. Both conserved end residues are part of each CDR3. D genes are given only for firm matches. The size entry is marked missing in some rows and otherwise reads once, few, many or a size class.

TRBJ2-6 NA NA TRBV5-1 CASHPLGHSGANVLTF TGCGCCAGCCATCCCCTGGGGCACTCTGGGGCCAACGTCCTGACTTTC
TRBJ1-2 NA TRBD1 TRBV9 CASSDRTGVNYGYTF TGTGCCAGCAGCGATAGGACAGGGGTGAACTATGGCTACACCTTC
TRBJ2-7 NA TRBD2 TRBV5-1 CASSLSGGSSSYEQYF TGCGCCAGCAGCTTGAGCGGGGGGTCTAGCTCCTACGAGCAGTACTTC
TRBJ1-1 NA NA TRBV5-6 CASSLGLVAFF TGTGCCAGCAGCTTGGGTCTTGTAGCTTTCTTT
TRBJ1-4 NA NA TRBV5-1 CASSQGSTNEKLFF TGCGCCAGTTCCCAGGGGTCAACTAATGAAAAACTGTTTTTT
TRBJ1-2 NA TRBD1 TRBV9 CASSTGTGLNYGYTF TGTGCCAGCAGCACAGGGACAGGGCTTAACTATGGCTACACCTTC
TRBJ1-6 NA NA TRBV7-2 CASSLALGGSPLHF TGTGCCAGCAGCTTAGCTCTGGGGGGGTCACCCCTCCACTTT
TRBJ2-7 NA TRBD1 TRBV7-2 CASSGRDRAYEQYF TGTGCCAGCAGCGGCCGGGACAGAGCCTACGAGCAGTACTTC
TRBJ1-5 once NA TRBV30 CAWSRQGGQPQHF TGTGCCTGGAGCCGGCAGGGCGGTCAGCCCCAGCATTTT
TRBJ1-3 NA TRBD1 TRBV4-1 CASSQGRGVPSGNTIYF TGCGCCAGCAGCCAAGGCAGGGGGGTTCCCTCTGGAAACACCATATATTTT
TRBJ2-3 NA TRBD2 TRBV18 CASSPIAGGTDTQYF TGTGCCAGCTCACCAATAGCGGGGGGCACAGATACGCAGTATTTT
TRBJ2-3 NA NA TRBV18 CASSPTQRPPTDTQYF TGTGCCAGCTCACCAACTCAGCGGCCCCCCACAGATACGCAGTATTTT
TRBJ1-5 NA NA TRBV19 CATHSFGQPQHF TGTGCCACTCACAGTTTTGGGCAGCCCCAGCATTTT
TRBJ1-5 NA NA TRBV19 CASSMWQVSNQPQHF TGTGCCAGTAGTATGTGGCAGGTTAGCAATCAGCCCCAGCATTTT
TRBJ2-7 NA NA TRBV20-1 CSASPGNSYEQYF TGCAGTGCTAGTCCCGGGAACTCCTACGAGCAGTACTTC
TRBJ1-1 NA NA TRBV19 CASSPYTSVNTEAFF TGTGCCAGTAGTCCCTATACTTCGGTGAACACTGAAGCTTTCTTT
TRBJ2-7 NA TRBD1 TRBV20-1 CSASADRGQGSGSFSYEQYF TGCAGTGCTAGTGCGGACAGGGGGCAGGGTAGCGGGAGTTTCTCCTACGAGCAGTACTTC
TRBJ2-7 NA TRBD1 TRBV3-1/TRBV3-2 CASSRQGFSYEQYF TGTGCCAGCAGTCGACAGGGGTTCTCCTACGAGCAGTACTTC
TRBJ2-1 NA TRBD2 TRBV7-3 CASSPRVAGSSHNEQFF TGTGCCAGCAGCCCTCGGGTAGCGGGATCGTCACACAATGAGCAGTTCTTC
TRBJ1-4 once NA TRBV9 CASSSGDTNEKLFF TGTGCCAGCAGCTCAGGGGACACTAATGAAAAACTGTTTTTT
TRBJ1-2 NA NA TRBV5-4 CASSLRGNYGYTF TGTGCCAGCAGCCTGAGAGGGAACTATGGCTACACCTTC
TRBJ1-1 once NA TRBV29-1 CSVEGGRGANTEAFF TGCAGCGTTGAAGGGGGGAGGGGGGCGAACACTGAAGCTTTCTTT
TRBJ1-3 few NA TRBV10-3 CAISPGRLGNTIYF TGTGCCATCAGCCCAGGGCGCCTGGGAAACACCATATATTTT
TRBJ2-3 NA NA TRBV7-2 CASSLGGGGDTQYF TGTGCCAGCAGCTTAGGGGGGGGCGGAGATACGCAGTATTTT
TRBJ1-1 few TRBD1 TRBV5-1 CASSLLADRGTEAFF TGCGCCAGCAGCCTGCTTGCCGACAGGGGCACTGAAGCTTTCTTT
TRBJ1-2 NA NA TRBV6-5 CASTPTGGNYGYTF TGTGCCAGCACCCCAACTGGAGGGAACTATGGCTACACCTTC
TRBJ2-2 NA NA TRBV6-5 CASSSTQGVGELFF TGTGCCAGCAGTTCGACCCAGGGTGTCGGGGAGCTGTTTTTT
TRBJ1-2 NA NA TRBV7-9 CASSVTAHYGYTF TGTGCCAGCAGCGTCACAGCCCACTATGGCTACACCTTC
TRBJ2-7 NA TRBD1 TRBV25-1 CASSGYRGHEQYF TGTGCCAGCAGTGGATACAGGGGTCACGAGCAGTACTTC
TRBJ2-7 NA TRBD2 TRBV3-1/TRBV3-2 CASGSAGGPYEQYF TGTGCCAGCGGATCAGCGGGGGGGCCCTACGAGCAGTACTTC
TRBJ2-2 once NA TRBV7-2 CASSAHPAGWDTGELFF TGTGCCAGCAGCGCCCACCCGGCAGGGTGGGACACCGGGGAGCTGTTTTTT
TRBJ2-3 NA NA TRBV19 CASSMGRTDTQYF TGTGCCAGTAGTATGGGGCGGACAGATACGCAGTATTTT
TRBJ1-4 NA NA TRBV5-1 CASSPGGNEKLFF TGCGCCAGCAGCCCCGGGGGTAATGAAAAACTGTTTTTT
TRBJ2-3 NA NA TRBV6-5 CASSTPTPPNTQYF TGTGCCAGCAGTACGCCTACCCCCCCAAATACGCAGTATTTT
TRBJ1-1 NA NA TRBV21-1 CASSSGGMNTEAFF TGTGCCAGCAGCAGTGGAGGGATGAACACTGAAGCTTTCTTT
TRBJ2-3 NA TRBD2 TRBV6-5 CASEDGGAKDTQYF TGTGCCAGCGAAGACGGGGGGGCCAAAGATACGCAGTATTTT
TRBJ1-2 NA TRBD1 TRBV5-4 CASSTGTETNYGYTF TGTGCCAGCAGCACCGGGACAGAGACTAACTATGGCTACACCTTC
TRBJ2-5 NA NA TRBV7-9 CASSRSYGETQYF TGTGCCAGCAGCCGGTCCTACGGAGAGACCCAGTACTTC
TRBJ2-2 once NA TRBV2 CASSGAFTGELFF TGTGCCAGCAGTGGGGCCTTCACCGGGGAGCTGTTTTTT
TRBJ2-7 NA NA TRBV25-1 CASSEGGLDEQYF TGTGCCAGCAGTGAAGGTGGGCTGGACGAGCAGTACTTC
TRBJ1-1 NA TRBD1 TRBV6-5 CASAQGRNTEAFF TGTGCCAGCGCACAGGGGAGGAACACTGAAGCTTTCTTT